Reported below is one T cell receptor (beta chain). Its antigen is not known. The data were obtained in a study of T cell responses to AZD1222 COVID-19 vaccine. Study-wide points: Reportedly, nearly half of unique spike TCRs recognized epitopes outside B.1.351/B.1.1.7 mutations.

Only in-frame clones appear in the TCRdb table, and some are missing; sequencing was by immunoSEQ multiplex PCR. The sample lists fewer than 200,000 clones; about 92% were seen once. Per the germline V gene, CDR1 is SGHTS and CDR2 is YDEGEE. The CDR3 contains 15 residues. After removal of 3 bases from V and 5 bases from J, the junction contained 8 bases not matched to a gene. This clonotype originated in an adult in good health. Sequencing was performed on peripheral blood, taken on day 0 of AZD1222 vaccination. V usage is TRBV5-8 and J usage is TRBJ2-5, with 9 nucleotides matching TRBD1. CDR3 residues: CASSSIQGAQETQYF. CDR3 DNA sequence: TGTGCCAGCAGCTCCATACAGGGGGCGCAGGAGACCCAGTACTTC.